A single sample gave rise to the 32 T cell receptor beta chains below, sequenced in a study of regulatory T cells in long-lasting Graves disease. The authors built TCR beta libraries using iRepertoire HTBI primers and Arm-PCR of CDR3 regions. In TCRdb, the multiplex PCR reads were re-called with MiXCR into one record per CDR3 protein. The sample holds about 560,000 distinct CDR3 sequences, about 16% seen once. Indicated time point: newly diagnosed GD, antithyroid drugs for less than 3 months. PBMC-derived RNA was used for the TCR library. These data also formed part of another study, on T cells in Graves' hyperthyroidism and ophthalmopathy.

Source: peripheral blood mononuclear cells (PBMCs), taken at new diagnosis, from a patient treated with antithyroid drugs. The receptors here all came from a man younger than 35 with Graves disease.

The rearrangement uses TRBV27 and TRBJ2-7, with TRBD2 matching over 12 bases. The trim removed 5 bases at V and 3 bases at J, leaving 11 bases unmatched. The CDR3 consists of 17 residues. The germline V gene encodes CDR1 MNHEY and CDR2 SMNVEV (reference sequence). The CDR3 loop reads CASSPLTTSGRIYEQYF. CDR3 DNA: TGTGCCAGCAGTCCCCTAACCACTAGCGGGAGGATCTACGAGCAGTACTTC.

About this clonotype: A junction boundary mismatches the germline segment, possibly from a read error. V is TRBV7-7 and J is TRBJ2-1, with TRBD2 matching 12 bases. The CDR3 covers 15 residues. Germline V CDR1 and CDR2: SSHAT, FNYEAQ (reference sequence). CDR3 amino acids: CASSSTSGGNNEQFF. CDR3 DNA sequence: TGTGCTAGCAGCTCGACTAGCGGGGGAAACAATGAGCAGTTCTTC.

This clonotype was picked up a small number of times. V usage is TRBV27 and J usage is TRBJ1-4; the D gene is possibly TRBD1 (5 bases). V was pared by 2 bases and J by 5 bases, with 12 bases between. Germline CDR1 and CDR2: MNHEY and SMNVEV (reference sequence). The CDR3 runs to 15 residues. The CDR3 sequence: CASSLTPGGNEKLFF. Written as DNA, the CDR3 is TGTGCCAGCAGTTTAACGCCCGGGGGGAATGAAAAACTGTTTTTT.

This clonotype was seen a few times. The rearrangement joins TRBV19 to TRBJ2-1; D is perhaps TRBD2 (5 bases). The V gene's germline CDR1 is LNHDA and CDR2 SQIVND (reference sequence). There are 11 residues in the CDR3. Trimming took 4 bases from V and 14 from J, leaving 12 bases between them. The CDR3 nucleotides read TGTGCCAGTAGTACGGGAAGGGAAGAGTTCTTC. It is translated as CASSTGREEFF.

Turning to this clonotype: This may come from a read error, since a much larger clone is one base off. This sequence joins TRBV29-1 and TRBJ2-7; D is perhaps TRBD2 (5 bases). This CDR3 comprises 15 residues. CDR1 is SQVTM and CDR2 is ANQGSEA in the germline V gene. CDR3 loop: CSVEGVGGPTYERYF. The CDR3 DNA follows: TGCAGCGTTGAAGGTGTTGGCGGGCCCACCTACGAGCGGTACTTC.

The CDR3 here is CASSEWGDNQPQHF. In DNA form, the CDR3 reads TGTGCCAGCAGCGAGTGGGGAGACAATCAGCCCCAGCATTTT. This chain connects TRBV9 to TRBJ1-5; D uncertain. Germline V lookup: CDR1 SGDLS, CDR2 YYNGEE. The CDR3 is 14 residues long. Trimming took 3 bases from V and 3 from J, leaving 10 bases between them. Filled out from reference TRBV9 and TRBJ1-5, the complete variable domain reads DSGVTQTPKHLITATGQRVTLRCSPRSGDLSVYWYQQSLDQGLQFLIQYYNGEERAKGNILERFSAQQFPDLHSELNLSSLELGDSALYFCASSEWGDNQPQHFGDGTRLSIL.

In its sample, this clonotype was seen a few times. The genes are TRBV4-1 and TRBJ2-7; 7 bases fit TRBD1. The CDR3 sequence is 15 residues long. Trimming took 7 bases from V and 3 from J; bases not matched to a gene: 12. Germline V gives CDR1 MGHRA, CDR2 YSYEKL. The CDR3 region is CASTRDPGQIYEQYF. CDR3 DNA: TGCGCCAGCACCCGAGACCCGGGACAGATCTACGAGCAGTACTTC.

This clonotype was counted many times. CDR3 coding DNA: TGTGCCAGCAGCCCCCCGGGACAGCTGGAGGACATTCAGTACTTC. Its translation: CASSPPGQLEDIQYF. The chain uses TRBV13 and TRBJ2-4; 7 bases match TRBD1. With 5 bases clipped from V and 8 bases from J, the junction kept 12 bases outside the gene matches. The CDR3 runs 15 residues. Germline V CDR1 and CDR2: PRHDT, FYEKMQ (reference sequence).

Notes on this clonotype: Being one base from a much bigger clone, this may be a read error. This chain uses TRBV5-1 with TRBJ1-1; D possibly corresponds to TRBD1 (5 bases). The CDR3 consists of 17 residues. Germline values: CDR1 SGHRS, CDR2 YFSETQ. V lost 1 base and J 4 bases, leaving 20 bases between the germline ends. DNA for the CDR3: TGCGCCAGCAGCTTGCAGGATAATTGGGGCTTGACCACTGAAGCTTTCTTT. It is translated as CASSLQDNWGLTTEAFF. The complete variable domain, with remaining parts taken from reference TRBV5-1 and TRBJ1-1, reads KAGVTQTPRYLIKTRGQQVTLSCSPISGHRSVSWYQQTPGQGLQFLFEYFSETQRNKGNFPGRFSGRQFSNSRSEMNVSTLELGDSALYLCASSLQDNWGLTTEAFFGQGTRLTVV.

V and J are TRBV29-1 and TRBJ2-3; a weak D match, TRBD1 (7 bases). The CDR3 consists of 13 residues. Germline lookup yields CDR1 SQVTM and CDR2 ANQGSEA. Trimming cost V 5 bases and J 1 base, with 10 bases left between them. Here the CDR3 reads CSVSRGGTDTQYF. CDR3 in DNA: TGCAGCGTTTCCAGGGGGGGCACAGATACGCAGTATTTT.

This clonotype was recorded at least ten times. CDR3 in amino acids: CAISRDRNIQYF. The CDR3 DNA follows: TGTGCCATCAGTCGGGACAGGAACATTCAGTACTTC. The gene calls are TRBV10-3 and TRBJ2-4; 8 bases agree with TRBD1. V shed 5 bases, J shed 7 bases, and the junction held 1 base outside the gene matches. Germline assignment: CDR1 ENHRY and CDR2 SYGVKD. The CDR3 is made up of 12 amino acids.

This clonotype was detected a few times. CDR3 residues: CASRKRGRDTGELFF. The CDR3 DNA is TGTGCCAGCAGAAAACGGGGGCGCGACACCGGGGAGCTGTTTTTT. V usage is TRBV7-2 and J usage is TRBJ2-2; D possibly uses TRBD1 or TRBD2 (6 bases each). V lost 6 bases and J 3 bases, leaving 14 bases between the germline ends. The CDR3 is 15 amino acids. Germline-derived CDR1 and CDR2 are SGHTA and FQGNSA. Using reference TRBV7-2 and TRBJ2-2 for the parts outside the CDR3, the full variable domain is GAGVSQSPSNKVTEKGKDVELRCDPISGHTALYWYRQSLGQGLEFLIYFQGNSAPDKSGLPSDRFSAERTGGSVSTLTIQRTQQEDSAVYLCASRKRGRDTGELFFGEGSRLTVL.

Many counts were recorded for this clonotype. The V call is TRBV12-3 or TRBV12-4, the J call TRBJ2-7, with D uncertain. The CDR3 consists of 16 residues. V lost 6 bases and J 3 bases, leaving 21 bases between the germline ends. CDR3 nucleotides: TGTGCCAGCAGCCCCTCCGGGCCCACCTGGGGCTACGAGCAGTACTTC. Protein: CASSPSGPTWGYEQYF.

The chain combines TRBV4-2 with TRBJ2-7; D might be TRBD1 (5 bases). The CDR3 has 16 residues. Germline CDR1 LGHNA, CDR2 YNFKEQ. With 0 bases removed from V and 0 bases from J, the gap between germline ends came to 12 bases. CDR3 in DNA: TGTGCCAGCAGCCAAGAGTCCGAGACAGACTCCTACGAGCAGTACTTC. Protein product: CASSQESETDSYEQYF.

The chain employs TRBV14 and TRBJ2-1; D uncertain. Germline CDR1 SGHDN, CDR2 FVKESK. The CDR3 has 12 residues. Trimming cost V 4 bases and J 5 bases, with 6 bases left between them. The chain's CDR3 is CASSPDDNEQFF. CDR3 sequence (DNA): TGTGCCAGCAGCCCCGATGACAATGAGCAGTTCTTC.

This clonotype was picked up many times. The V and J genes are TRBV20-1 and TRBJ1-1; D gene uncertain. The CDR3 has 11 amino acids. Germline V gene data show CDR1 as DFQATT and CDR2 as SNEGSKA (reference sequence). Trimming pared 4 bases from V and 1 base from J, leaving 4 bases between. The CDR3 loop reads CSAMENTEAFF. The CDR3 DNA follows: TGCAGTGCTATGGAGAACACTGAAGCTTTCTTT.

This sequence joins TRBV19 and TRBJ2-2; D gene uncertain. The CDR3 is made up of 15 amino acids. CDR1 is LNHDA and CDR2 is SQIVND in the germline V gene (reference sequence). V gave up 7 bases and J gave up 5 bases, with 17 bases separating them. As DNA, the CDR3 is TGTGCCAGTAAACAGCACAAATCTACGACCGGGGAGCTGTTTTTT. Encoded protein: CASKQHKSTTGELFF.

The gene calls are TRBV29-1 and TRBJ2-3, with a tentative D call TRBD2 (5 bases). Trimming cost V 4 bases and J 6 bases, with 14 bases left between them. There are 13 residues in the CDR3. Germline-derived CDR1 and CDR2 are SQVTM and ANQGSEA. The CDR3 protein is CSVVRGYTDTQYF. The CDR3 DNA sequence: TGCAGCGTTGTGAGAGGGTACACGGATACGCAGTATTTT.

CDR3 in DNA: TGCAGTGCTCCAAGCCTCAGGGTACCCTACAATGAGCAGTTCTTC. Its translation: CSAPSLRVPYNEQFF. V gene TRBV20-1 combines with J gene TRBJ2-1, with D maybe TRBD1 (5 bases). Trimming removed 5 bases at V and 2 bases at J, with 16 bases between. CDR3 size: 15 residues. Germline V gives CDR1 DFQATT, CDR2 SNEGSKA (reference sequence).

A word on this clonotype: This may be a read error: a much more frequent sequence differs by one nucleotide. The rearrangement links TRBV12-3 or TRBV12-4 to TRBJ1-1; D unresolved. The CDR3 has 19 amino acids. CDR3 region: CASSVNRLLRGGEWTEASF. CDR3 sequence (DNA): TGTGCCAGCAGTGTTAATCGTCTGCTGCGCGGCGGTGAATGGACTGAAGCTTCCTTT.

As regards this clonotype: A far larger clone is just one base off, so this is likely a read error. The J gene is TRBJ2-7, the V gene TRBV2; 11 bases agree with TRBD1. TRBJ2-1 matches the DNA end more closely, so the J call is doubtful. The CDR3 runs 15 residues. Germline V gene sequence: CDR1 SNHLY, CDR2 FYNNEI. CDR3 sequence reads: CASRAGTGGFGEQFF. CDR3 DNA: TGTGCCAGCAGGGCCGGGACAGGGGGGTTTGGTGAGCAGTTCTTC.

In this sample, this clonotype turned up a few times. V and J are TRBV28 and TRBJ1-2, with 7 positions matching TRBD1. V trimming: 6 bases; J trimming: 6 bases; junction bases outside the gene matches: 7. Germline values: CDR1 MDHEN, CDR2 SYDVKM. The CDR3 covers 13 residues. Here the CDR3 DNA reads TGTGCCAGCAGCCATGACAGGGTTGATGGCTACACCTTC. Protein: CASSHDRVDGYTF.

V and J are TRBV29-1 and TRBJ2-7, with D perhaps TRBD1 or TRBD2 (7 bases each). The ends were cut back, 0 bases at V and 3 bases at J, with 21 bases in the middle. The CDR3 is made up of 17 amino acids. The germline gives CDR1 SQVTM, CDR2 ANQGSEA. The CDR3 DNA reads TGCAGCGTTGAAGATTGGGTGAGACAGGGAGGGGGCTACGAGCAGTACTTC. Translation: CSVEDWVRQGGGYEQYF.

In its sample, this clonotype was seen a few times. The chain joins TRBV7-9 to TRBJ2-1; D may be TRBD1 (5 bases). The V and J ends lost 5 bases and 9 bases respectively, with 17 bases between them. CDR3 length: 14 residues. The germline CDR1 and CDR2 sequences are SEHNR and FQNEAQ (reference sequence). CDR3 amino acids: CASSPLSGRGEQFF. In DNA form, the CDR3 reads TGTGCCAGCAGCCCCCTTTCTGGTAGGGGTGAGCAGTTCTTC. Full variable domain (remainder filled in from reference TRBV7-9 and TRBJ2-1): DTGVSQNPRHKITKRGQNVTFRCDPISEHNRLYWYRQTLGQGPEFLTYFQNEAQLEKSRLLSDRFSAERPKGSFSTLEIQRTEQGDSAMYLCASSPLSGRGEQFFGPGTRLTVL.

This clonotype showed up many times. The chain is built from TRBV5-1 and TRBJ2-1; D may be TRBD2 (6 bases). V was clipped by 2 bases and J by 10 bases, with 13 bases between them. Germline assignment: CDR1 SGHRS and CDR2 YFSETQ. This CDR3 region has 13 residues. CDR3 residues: CASSLIADREQFF. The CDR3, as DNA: TGCGCCAGCAGCTTAATAGCGGATCGAGAGCAGTTCTTC.

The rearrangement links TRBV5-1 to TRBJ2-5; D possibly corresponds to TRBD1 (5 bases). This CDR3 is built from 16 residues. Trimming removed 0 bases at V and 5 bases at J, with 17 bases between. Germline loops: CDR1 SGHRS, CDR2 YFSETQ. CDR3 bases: TGCGCCAGCAGCTTGGAAGGGCGGCAGGGCGGTGAGACCCAGTACTTC. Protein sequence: CASSLEGRQGGETQYF. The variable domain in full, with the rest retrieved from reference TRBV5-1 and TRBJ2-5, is KAGVTQTPRYLIKTRGQQVTLSCSPISGHRSVSWYQQTPGQGLQFLFEYFSETQRNKGNFPGRFSGRQFSNSRSEMNVSTLELGDSALYLCASSLEGRQGGETQYFGPGTRLLVL.

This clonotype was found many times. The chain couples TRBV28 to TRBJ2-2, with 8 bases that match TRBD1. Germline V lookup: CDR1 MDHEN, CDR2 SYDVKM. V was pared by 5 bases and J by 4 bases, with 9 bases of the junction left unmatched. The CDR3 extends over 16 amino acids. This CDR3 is CASSSAGTGPTGELFF. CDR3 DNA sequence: TGTGCCAGCAGTAGCGCCGGGACAGGACCCACCGGGGAGCTGTTTTTT.

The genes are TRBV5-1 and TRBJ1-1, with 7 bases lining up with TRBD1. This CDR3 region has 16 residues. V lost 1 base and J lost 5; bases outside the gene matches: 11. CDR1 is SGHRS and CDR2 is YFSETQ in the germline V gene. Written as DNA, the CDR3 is TGCGCCAGCAGCTTGCGGCCGACAGGGTCGGGAACTGAAGCTTTCTTT. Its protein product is CASSLRPTGSGTEAFF.

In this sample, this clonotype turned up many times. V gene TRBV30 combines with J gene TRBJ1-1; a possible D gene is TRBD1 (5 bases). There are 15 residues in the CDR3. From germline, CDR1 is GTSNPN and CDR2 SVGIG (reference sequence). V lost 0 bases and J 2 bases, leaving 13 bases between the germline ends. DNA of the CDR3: TGTGCCTGGAGTGTATTGGGGGAAATAAACACTGAAGCTTTCTTT. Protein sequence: CAWSVLGEINTEAFF. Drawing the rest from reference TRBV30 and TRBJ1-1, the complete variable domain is SQTIHQWPATLVQPVGSPLSLECTVEGTSNPNLYWYRQAAGRGLQLLFYSVGIGQISSEVPQNLSASRPQDRQFILSSKKLLLSDSGFYLCAWSVLGEINTEAFFGQGTRLTVV.

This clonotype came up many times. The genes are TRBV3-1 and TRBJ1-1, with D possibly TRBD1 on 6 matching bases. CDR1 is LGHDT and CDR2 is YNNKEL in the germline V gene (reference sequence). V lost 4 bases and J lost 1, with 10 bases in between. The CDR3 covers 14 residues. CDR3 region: CASSLPGQNTEAFF. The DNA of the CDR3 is TGTGCCAGCAGCCTGCCGGGACAGAACACTGAAGCTTTCTTT.

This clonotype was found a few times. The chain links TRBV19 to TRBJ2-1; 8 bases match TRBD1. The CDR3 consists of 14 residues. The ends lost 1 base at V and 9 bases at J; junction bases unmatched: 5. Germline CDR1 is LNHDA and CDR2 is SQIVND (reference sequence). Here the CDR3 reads CASSIVGTGPEQFF. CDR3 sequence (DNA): TGTGCCAGTAGTATAGTCGGGACAGGCCCTGAGCAGTTCTTC.

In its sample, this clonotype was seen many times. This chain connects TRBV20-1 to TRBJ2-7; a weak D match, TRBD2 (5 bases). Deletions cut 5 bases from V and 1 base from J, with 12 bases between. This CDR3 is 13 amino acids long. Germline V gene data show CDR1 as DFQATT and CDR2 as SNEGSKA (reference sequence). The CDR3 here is CSAASGISYEQYF. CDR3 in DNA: TGCAGTGCTGCCTCCGGGATTTCCTACGAGCAGTACTTC.